The 20 T cell receptor beta chains below were found in one sample sequenced in a study of response to subunit inactivated influenza vaccine. TCRdb analysed the RT-PCR reads with MiXCR anew, one entry per CDR3 protein. The table records roughly 520,000 distinct CDR3 sequences, around 25% of them present only once. Source: CD4+ T cells sorted from PBMCs, taken 5 days after vaccination. The receptors shown here come from a man in his forties or fifties who received an inactivated influenza vaccine.

This clonotype was found many times. The gene calls are TRBV9 and TRBJ2-6; 12 bases align to TRBD2. CDR3 length: 20 residues. Germline CDR1 reads SGDLS; CDR2 reads YYNGEE. V dropped 0 bases and J dropped 0; count of bases not matched to a gene: 7. The CDR3 DNA reads TGTGCCAGCAGCGTAGCAAGGGGACTAGCGGGTTTCTCTGGGGCCAACGTCCTGACTTTC. Translation gives CASSVARGLAGFSGANVLTF.

The V and J genes are TRBV28 and TRBJ2-5; the D gene could be TRBD1 or TRBD2 (9 bases each). Deletions cut 6 bases from V and 5 bases from J, with 31 bases between. CDR3 size: 19 residues. CDR1 and CDR2 (germline): MDHEN, SYDVKM. The CDR3 nucleotides are TGTGCCAGCAGCACAGCTCTCACAGGGGGCGGGAGGGCCGTTGAGACCCAGTACTTC. It translates to CASSTALTGGGRAVETQYF.

V gene TRBV20-1 combines with J gene TRBJ2-3, with 7 bases that match TRBD2. J lost 4 bases, V lost 0 bases, and 7 bases had no gene match. Germline CDR1 DFQATT, CDR2 SNEGSKA (reference sequence). The CDR3 loop spans 15 amino acids. For the CDR3, the DNA is TGCAGTGCTAGAGATGGAGCGGGACCCTCAGATACGCAGTATTTT. Translated: CSARDGAGPSDTQYF.

This clonotype was seen a handful of times. This chain uses TRBV12-3 or TRBV12-4 with TRBJ2-7, with 7 bases that match TRBD1. V dropped 2 bases and J dropped 6; count of bases not matched to a gene: 4. This CDR3 comprises 13 residues. The CDR3 is CASSLTGVGEQYF. CDR3 DNA: TGTGCCAGCAGTTTAACAGGGGTGGGCGAGCAGTACTTC.

This clonotype was recorded at least ten times. This rearrangement joins TRBV11-2 to TRBJ1-6, with D hard to call. The germline V gene has CDR1 SGHAT and CDR2 FQNNGV. The V end was cut by 11 bases, the J end by 0 bases, with 11 bases between. CDR3 length: 14 amino acids. The CDR3 nucleotides are TGTGCCGCTGACATGAGCTCCTATAATTCACCCCTCCACTTT. Protein product: CAADMSSYNSPLHF.

This chain links TRBV14 with TRBJ2-7; unclear D gene. Germline V gene sequence: CDR1 SGHDN, CDR2 FVKESK. The CDR3 has 16 amino acids. The V gene lost 4 bases and the J gene lost 3 bases, with 19 bases spanning the gap. Written as DNA, the CDR3 is TGTGCCAGCAGCCCCCCCGCTATTGGAGAAAACTACGAGCAGTACTTC. This sequence encodes CASSPPAIGENYEQYF.

V is TRBV12-3 or TRBV12-4 and J is TRBJ1-4; D is possibly TRBD1 (6 bases). The V and J ends lost 6 bases and 8 bases respectively, with 16 bases between them. The CDR3 sequence is 14 residues long. The CDR3 coding sequence is TGTGCCAGCAGGAGAGGGGGGGAAGTAGAAAAACTGTTTTTT. Residues: CASRRGGEVEKLFF.

This clonotype was found a few times. The chain joins TRBV20-1 to TRBJ2-3; D gene unclear. Germline V gene sequence: CDR1 DFQATT, CDR2 SNEGSKA (reference sequence). V lost 4 bases and J 1 base, leaving 6 bases between the germline ends. The CDR3 is made up of 12 amino acids. CDR3 coding DNA: TGCAGTGCTAAGAGACGCACAGATACGCAGTATTTT. Encoded protein: CSAKRRTDTQYF.

This clonotype was counted a few times. This chain links TRBV5-6 with TRBJ2-1, with D perhaps TRBD2 (6 bases). The V end was cut by 5 bases, the J end by 14 bases, with 17 bases between. Germline V CDR1 and CDR2: SGHDT, YYEEEE. This CDR3 has 12 amino acids. CDR3 residues: CASSFRPTGEFF. Written as DNA, the CDR3 is TGTGCCAGCAGTTTCCGACCTACGGGGGAGTTCTTC.

The chain combines TRBV20-1 with TRBJ2-3; possible D gene TRBD2, 5 bases. V was shortened by 6 bases and J by 0 bases, with 13 bases between the two germline ends. This CDR3 spans 14 amino acids. CDR1 is DFQATT, CDR2 SNEGSKA, per germline (reference sequence). CDR3 in DNA: TGCAGTGCAACCGGGATTTTTAGCACAGATACGCAGTATTTT. Its protein is CSATGIFSTDTQYF.

The chain couples TRBV6-1 to TRBJ2-7; the D gene is possibly TRBD1 (6 bases). V was cut by 2 bases and J by 7 bases, with 12 bases left in between. The CDR3 loop spans 13 amino acids. Germline V gene sequence: CDR1 MNHNS, CDR2 SASEGT. The CDR3 loop is CASSERPGVEQYF. The CDR3 nucleotides read TGTGCCAGCAGTGAAAGGCCAGGGGTTGAGCAGTACTTC.

In its sample, this clonotype was seen a few times. The chain joins TRBV6-2 or TRBV6-3 to TRBJ1-5; D is uncertain. This CDR3 is built from 14 residues. CDR1 and CDR2 (germline): MNHEY, SVGEGT. V gave up 2 bases and J gave up 0 bases, with 5 bases separating them. The CDR3 coding sequence is TGTGCCAGCAGTTACGACGATAGCAATCAGCCCCAGCATTTT. This gives the protein CASSYDDSNQPQHF.

Only a few counts were recorded for this clonotype. The chain uses TRBV20-1 and TRBJ1-6, with D uncertain. The germline V gene encodes CDR1 DFQATT and CDR2 SNEGSKA (reference sequence). Trimming took off 0 bases at V and 3 bases at J, with 9 bases between the two ends. The CDR3 totals 15 residues. The CDR3: CSARDGQNYNSPLHF. In nucleotides, the CDR3 is TGCAGTGCTAGAGATGGCCAGAACTATAATTCACCCCTCCACTTT.

This clonotype turned up a few times. The rearrangement links TRBV6-6 to TRBJ2-7; TRBD1 matches at 10 bases. CDR3 length equals 13 residues. The V segment lost 5 bases and the J segment 7 bases; nucleotides outside the gene matches: 5. CDR1 is MNHNY, CDR2 SVGAGI, per germline (reference sequence). The CDR3 protein is CASSRQGAREQYF. For the CDR3, the DNA is TGTGCCAGCAGTAGACAGGGGGCGCGTGAGCAGTACTTC.

This clonotype occurred a few times. A much larger clone differs from this one at a single base, so this may be a read error. CDR3 nucleotide sequence: TGTGCCAGCAGACGGACAGGGAACACTGAAGCTTTCTTT. It yields the protein CASRRTGNTEAFF. This rearrangement joins TRBV6-1 to TRBJ1-1, with TRBD1 matching over 7 bases. V dropped 6 bases and J dropped 1; count of bases not matched to a gene: 2. Germline CDR1 and CDR2: MNHNS and SASEGT. CDR3 size: 13 residues.

The V and J genes are TRBV4-2 and TRBJ2-6, with D perhaps matching TRBD2 (6 bases). V was shortened by 0 bases and J by 4 bases, with 22 bases between the two germline ends. This CDR3 comprises 20 residues. Germline loops: CDR1 LGHNA, CDR2 YNFKEQ. The CDR3 nucleotides read TGTGCCAGCAGCCAAGATCTAGCGATATCAGGGATGGGGGGGGCCAACGTCCTGACTTTC. This encodes CASSQDLAISGMGGANVLTF.

This clonotype was detected many times. The chain uses TRBV12-3 or TRBV12-4 and TRBJ2-7; perhaps TRBD1 as D (5 bases). CDR3 length: 14 residues. V was clipped by 6 bases and J by 2 bases, with 14 bases between them. CDR3 loop: CASSLRQGTYEQYF. DNA of the CDR3: TGTGCCAGCAGCTTAAGGCAGGGCACCTACGAGCAGTACTTC.

This clonotype has a count of ten or more. The chain carries TRBV5-4 and TRBJ2-3, with D uncertain. Looked up from germline, CDR1 is SGHNT and CDR2 is YYREEE (reference sequence). The V end lost 4 bases, the J end lost 6 bases, and 9 bases lay between the germline ends. The CDR3 has 12 amino acids. CDR3 sequence reads: CASSTTWDTQYF. CDR3 bases: TGTGCCAGCAGCACGACCTGGGATACGCAGTATTTT. Full variable domain (remainder filled in from reference TRBV5-4 and TRBJ2-3): ETGVTQSPTHLIKTRGQQVTLRCSSQSGHNTVSWYQQALGQGPQFIFQYYREEENGRGNFPPRFSGLQFPNYSSELNVNALELDDSALYLCASSTTWDTQYFGPGTRLTVL.

This sequence joins TRBV10-3 and TRBJ2-1, with D uncertain. V lost 0 bases, J lost 0 bases, and 6 bases lay in between. Germline loops: CDR1 ENHRY, CDR2 SYGVKD. This CDR3 region has 15 residues. CDR3 residues: CAISESSSSYNEQFF. DNA for the CDR3: TGTGCCATCAGTGAGTCCAGTAGCTCCTACAATGAGCAGTTCTTC.

The rearrangement links TRBV7-2 to TRBJ2-7, with a possible D match to TRBD2 (6 bases). This CDR3 spans 15 amino acids. Per germline, CDR1 SGHTA and CDR2 FQGNSA. Trimming left V 5 bases short and J 3 bases short, with 17 bases between. The CDR3 reads CASSARDRSIYEQYF. The CDR3 DNA reads TGTGCCAGCAGCGCGCGGGACCGTTCAATCTACGAGCAGTACTTC. Filled out from reference TRBV7-2 and TRBJ2-7, the complete variable domain reads GAGVSQSPSNKVTEKGKDVELRCDPISGHTALYWYRQSLGQGLEFLIYFQGNSAPDKSGLPSDRFSAERTGGSVSTLTIQRTQQEDSAVYLCASSARDRSIYEQYFGPGTRLTVT.